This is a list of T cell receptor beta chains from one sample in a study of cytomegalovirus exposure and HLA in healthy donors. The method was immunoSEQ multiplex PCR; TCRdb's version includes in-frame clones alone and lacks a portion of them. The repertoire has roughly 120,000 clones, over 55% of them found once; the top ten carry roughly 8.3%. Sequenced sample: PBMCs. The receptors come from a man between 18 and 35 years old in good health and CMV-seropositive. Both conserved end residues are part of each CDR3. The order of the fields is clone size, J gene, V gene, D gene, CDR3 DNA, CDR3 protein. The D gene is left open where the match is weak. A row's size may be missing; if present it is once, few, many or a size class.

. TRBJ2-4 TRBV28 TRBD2 TGTGCCAGCAAAATAGCGCGGGGGAAGAGTCCGCAGCACATTCAGTACTTC CASKIARGKSPQHIQYF
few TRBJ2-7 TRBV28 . TGTGCCAGCAGTTTTTCCTTGGGCGGGGCGAGCTCCTACGAGCAGTACTTC CASSFSLGGASSYEQYF
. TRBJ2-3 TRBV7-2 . TGTGCCAGCAGCTTAGTAGCGACTAGCACAGATACGCAGTATTTT CASSLVATSTDTQYF
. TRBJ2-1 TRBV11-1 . TGTGCCAGCAGCGCCCGAACTAATGAGCAGTTCTTC CASSARTNEQFF
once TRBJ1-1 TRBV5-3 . TGTGCCAGAAGCTTGAGTCAGGCGAACACTGAAGCTTTCTTT CARSLSQANTEAFF
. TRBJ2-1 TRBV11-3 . TGTGCCAGCAGCTTAGGGGGCTCAGGGCGGCCCAATGAGCAGTTCTTC CASSLGGSGRPNEQFF
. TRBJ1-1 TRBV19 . TGTGCCAGTAGTATAGAAGTCACGAGGGTTGAAGCTTTCTTT CASSIEVTRVEAFF
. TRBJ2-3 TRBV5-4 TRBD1 TGTGCCAGCAGCCCGCCCCGGACAGGGATAGATACGCAGTATTTT CASSPPRTGIDTQYF
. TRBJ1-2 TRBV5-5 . TGTGCCAGCAGCCTAGGGGCGAAGGTCTTCTATGGCTACACCTTC CASSLGAKVFYGYTF
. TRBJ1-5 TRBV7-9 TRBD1 TGTGCCAGCAGCACCACAGGGGGCGGCAATCAGCCCCAGCATTTT CASSTTGGGNQPQHF
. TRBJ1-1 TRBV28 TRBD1 TGTGCCAGCAGTTTGGGACAGGGAGCTTTCTTT CASSLGQGAFF
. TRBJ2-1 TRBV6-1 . TGTGCCAGCAGTCTCAGGGACACCCTGTCCAATGAGCAGTTCTTC CASSLRDTLSNEQFF
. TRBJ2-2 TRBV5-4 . TGTGCCAGCAGCTCCAAACTAACCATGAACACCGGGGAGCTGTTTTTT CASSSKLTMNTGELFF
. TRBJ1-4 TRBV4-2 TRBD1 TGTGCCAGCAGCCGGCGACAGGGGGGTTACGAAAAACTGTTTTTT CASSRRQGGYEKLFF
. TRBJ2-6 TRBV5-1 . TGCGCCAGCAGCTTGCTATCACAGGGCGGCTCTGGGGCCAACGTCCTGACTTTC CASSLLSQGGSGANVLTF
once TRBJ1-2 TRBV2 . TGTGCCAGCAGGCGGGTGTCGCGCTATGGCTACACCTTC CASRRVSRYGYTF
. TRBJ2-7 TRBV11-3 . TGTGCCAGCAGCCCCCCGGAGGACTACGAGCAGTACTTC CASSPPEDYEQYF
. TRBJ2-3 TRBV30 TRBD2 TGTGCCTGGACTATCCTAGCGGGGGGAGTGGATACGCAGTATTTT CAWTILAGGVDTQYF
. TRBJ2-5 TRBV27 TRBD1 TGTGCCAGCAGTCTAAACAGGGGGCTTCAAGAGACCCAGTACTTC CASSLNRGLQETQYF
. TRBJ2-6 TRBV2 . TGTGCCAGCAGTGAGAGCCGCGGCTCCTCTGGGGCCAACGTCCTGACTTTC CASSESRGSSGANVLTF
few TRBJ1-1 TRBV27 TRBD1 TGTGCCAGCAGTTTACAGGGGGCGCGGAACACTGAAGCTTTCTTT CASSLQGARNTEAFF
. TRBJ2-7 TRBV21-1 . TGTGCCAGCAGCGCATGGGGTAGGGACAACTCCTACGAGCAGTACTTC CASSAWGRDNSYEQYF
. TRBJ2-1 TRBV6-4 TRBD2 TGTGCCAGCAGTGCGATTGCGGGGGGCAATGAGCAGTTCTTC CASSAIAGGNEQFF
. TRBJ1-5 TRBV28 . TGTGCCAGTAAAACAGGAAGGACGGATAAAAGACAGCCCCAGCATTTT CASKTGRTDKRQPQHF
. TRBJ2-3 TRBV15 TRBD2 TGTGCCACCAGTTACGGCGGGGGGGCCCCAGATACGCAGTATTTT CATSYGGGAPDTQYF
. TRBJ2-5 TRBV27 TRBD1 TGTGCCAGCAGCCCGGACAGGGGAGGGATCCAAGAGACCCAGTACTTC CASSPDRGGIQETQYF
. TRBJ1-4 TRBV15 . TGTGCCACCAGCAGGAGACAGGCGGATGAAAAACTGTTTTTT CATSRRQADEKLFF
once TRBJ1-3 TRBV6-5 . TGTGCCAGCAGTTACTCGCGGATCTCTGGAAACACCATATATTTT CASSYSRISGNTIYF
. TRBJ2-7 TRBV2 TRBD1 TGTGCCAGCAGTTCTACGGACAGGGGGCCCAACGAGCAGTACTTC CASSSTDRGPNEQYF
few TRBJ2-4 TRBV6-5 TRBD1 TGTGCCAGCAGTTTAGGGGCAGGGACAGGGGGGGACATTCAGTACTTC CASSLGAGTGGDIQYF
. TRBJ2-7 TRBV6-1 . TGTGCCAGCAGTGATTCAGGGTTTAGGTCCTACGAGCAGTACTTC CASSDSGFRSYEQYF
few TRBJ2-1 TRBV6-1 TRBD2 TGTGCCAGCAGTGAAAACGTAGCGGGCGCCGGGGGGCAGTTCTTC CASSENVAGAGGQFF
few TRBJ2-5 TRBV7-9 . TGTGCCAGCAGCTTAGCAAGTAGCGTCGTCGAAGAGACCCAGTACTTC CASSLASSVVEETQYF
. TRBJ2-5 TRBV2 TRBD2 TGTGCCAGCCTTAAGGGTAGGCTAGCGGGGCGTCAAGAGACCCAGTACTTC CASLKGRLAGRQETQYF
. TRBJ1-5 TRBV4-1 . TGCGCCAGCAGCCAAGAGGGGAGGCGGCATCAGCCCCAGCATTTT CASSQEGRRHQPQHF
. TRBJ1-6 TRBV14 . TGTGCCAGCAGCCAAGATGAAACAGGGCGAGACCCGAAGGCGAGCTCCTATAATTCACCCCTCCACTTT CASSQDETGRDPKASSYNSPLHF